The 31 T cell receptor beta chains below were found in one sample sequenced in a study of identical twins. TCRdb ran MiXCR on the 5' RACE reads and lists one entry per CDR3 protein. The table includes approximately 620,000 distinct CDR3 sequences, around 8.3% detected once. These data were likewise used in another study, on yellow fever vaccine responses in identical twins.

Sequenced sample: PBMCs. These TCRs come from a woman under 30 in good health.

This clonotype was recorded many times. The chain uses TRBV3-1 and TRBJ1-1; D gene unclear. Germline CDR1 LGHDT, CDR2 YNNKEL (reference sequence). V gave up 0 bases and J gave up 1 base, with 6 bases separating them. The CDR3 sequence is 14 residues long. CDR3 sequence reads: CASSQEGENTEAFF. The CDR3 region has the DNA TGTGCCAGCAGCCAAGAGGGAGAGAACACTGAAGCTTTCTTT.

This clonotype occurred many times. The V and J genes are TRBV7-9 and TRBJ2-3; 9 bases map to TRBD2. Germline CDR1 and CDR2: SEHNR and FQNEAQ (reference sequence). Germline trimming cut 2 bases from V and 2 bases from J; bases unmatched to any gene: 8. There are 17 residues in the CDR3. The DNA of the CDR3 is TGTGCCAGCAGCTTACTTTCTAGCGGGACCTCCACAGATACGCAGTATTTT. It yields the protein CASSLLSSGTSTDTQYF.

This clonotype has just a few counts. The chain carries TRBV5-8 and TRBJ1-1; D remains unclear. The ends were cut back, 2 bases at V and 8 bases at J, with 4 bases in the middle. This CDR3 comprises 10 residues. Germline CDR1 reads SGHTS; CDR2 reads YDEGEE. CDR3 sequence: CASSFMEAFF. For the CDR3, the DNA is TGTGCCAGCAGCTTCATGGAAGCTTTCTTT.

The V gene is TRBV6-1, the J gene TRBJ2-7, with 11 bases fitting TRBD2. The CDR3 is 14 amino acids. V gave up 7 bases and J gave up 3 bases; unmatched junction bases: 5. In germline, CDR1 is MNHNS, CDR2 SASEGT. Here the CDR3 reads CASKLAGDLYEQYF. CDR3 DNA sequence: TGTGCCAGCAAACTAGCGGGAGATCTCTACGAGCAGTACTTC.

The gene calls are TRBV12-3 or TRBV12-4 and TRBJ2-7, with D perhaps TRBD1 (5 bases). This CDR3 has 14 residues. V was shortened by 2 bases and J by 3 bases, with 11 bases between the two germline ends. The CDR3 region has the DNA TGTGCCAGCAGTTTAAGGGGCCCCTACTACGAGCAGTACTTC. Protein sequence: CASSLRGPYYEQYF.

The gene calls are TRBV5-1 and TRBJ2-7; TRBD1 aligns across 8 bases. V gave up 0 bases and J gave up 7 bases; unmatched junction bases: 6. The CDR3 length is 14 residues. CDR1 and CDR2 from the germline V gene are SGHRS and YFSETQ. The CDR3 nucleotides read TGCGCCAGCAGCTTGGAGGACAGGGTGGGGGAGCAGTACTTC. Its protein product is CASSLEDRVGEQYF.

The rearrangement joins TRBV24-1 to TRBJ2-2; no clear D gene. The CDR3 is 18 amino acids. Germline V gives CDR1 KGHDR, CDR2 SFDVKD. V was cut by 3 bases and J by 0 bases, with 16 bases left in between. The CDR3 sequence is CATSDLPLPGTNTGELFF. CDR3 DNA sequence: TGTGCCACCAGTGATCTGCCTTTACCCGGAACGAACACCGGGGAGCTGTTTTTT.

This clonotype is a singleton in its sample. The chain combines TRBV7-2 with TRBJ2-3, with unresolved D. V lost 1 base and J lost 1, with 6 bases in between. CDR1 SGHTA and CDR2 FQGNSA come from the germline V gene. The CDR3 spans 14 residues. The CDR3 region has the DNA TGTGCCAGCAGCTTAGGAGAACGCACAGATACGCAGTATTTT. Translating gives CASSLGERTDTQYF.

The rearrangement joins TRBV6-1 to TRBJ2-7, with TRBD1 identical over 9 bases. V lost 5 bases, J lost 0 bases, and 5 bases stayed unmatched. The germline V gene has CDR1 MNHNS and CDR2 SASEGT. This CDR3 region has 15 residues. The DNA of the CDR3 is TGTGCCAGCAGTCCGGGACAGGGATTCTCCTACGAGCAGTACTTC. It specifies CASSPGQGFSYEQYF.

This chain links TRBV5-1 with TRBJ2-7; 9 bases fit TRBD1. The CDR3 runs to 17 residues. Germline CDR1 SGHRS, CDR2 YFSETQ. V shed 1 base and J 4 bases; nucleotides not matched to a gene: 12. The CDR3 sequence: CASSLWPPRDREYEQYF. DNA of the CDR3: TGCGCCAGCAGCTTGTGGCCCCCCCGGGACAGGGAATACGAGCAGTACTTC.

This clonotype showed up many times. The chain uses TRBV29-1 and TRBJ2-7; no definite D call. The CDR3 covers 11 residues. Germline CDR1 is SQVTM and CDR2 is ANQGSEA. V lost 5 bases and J lost 4, with 9 bases in between. The CDR3 loop is CSVNNGYEQYF. The CDR3 nucleotides read TGCAGCGTTAATAACGGGTACGAGCAGTACTTC.

This clonotype was counted at least ten times. The genes are TRBV9 and TRBJ2-7; D remains ambiguous. CDR3 length: 13 amino acids. V was clipped by 0 bases and J by 5 bases, with 9 bases between them. Germline CDR1 is SGDLS and CDR2 is YYNGEE. CDR3 sequence reads: CASSVEVWHEQYF. CDR3 bases: TGTGCCAGCAGCGTAGAAGTATGGCACGAGCAGTACTTC.

There are many counts of this clonotype. CDR3 in amino acids: CASSLAASGETQYF. The CDR3 coding sequence is TGTGCCAGCAGCTTGGCGGCCTCCGGGGAGACCCAGTACTTC. The chain couples TRBV5-6 to TRBJ2-5; D unclear. Germline CDR1 SGHDT, CDR2 YYEEEE. The V and J ends lost 0 bases and 5 bases respectively, with 11 bases between them. This CDR3 comprises 14 residues.

This clonotype was picked up one time. The chain is built from TRBV2 and TRBJ2-5; maybe TRBD2 (5 bases). The CDR3 is 15 residues long. Germline CDR1 is SNHLY and CDR2 is FYNNEI. Trimming removed 7 bases from V and 2 bases from J, with 17 bases in between. CDR3: CASTETGSYQETQYF. Written as DNA, the CDR3 is TGTGCCAGCACCGAAACGGGGAGCTATCAAGAGACCCAGTACTTC.

In this sample, this clonotype turned up a few times. The gene calls are TRBV4-1 and TRBJ2-1; 9 nucleotides agree with TRBD1. From germline, CDR1 is MGHRA and CDR2 YSYEKL. V shed 4 bases and J 8 bases; nucleotides not matched to a gene: 9. CDR3 length: 15 residues. CDR3 amino acids: CASSLNEGQGYEQFF. For the CDR3, the DNA is TGCGCCAGCAGCCTAAATGAGGGACAGGGCTATGAGCAGTTCTTC.

The V and J genes are TRBV15 and TRBJ2-6; 7 bases fit TRBD1. V lost 2 bases and J lost 3; bases outside the gene matches: 4. Germline V gene data show CDR1 as LNHNV and CDR2 as YYDKDF (reference sequence). This CDR3 has 16 residues. The DNA for the CDR3 is TGTGCCACCAGCAGACTAGACAGGGATGGGGCCAACGTCCTGACTTTC. Its translation is CATSRLDRDGANVLTF.

The V gene is TRBV6-5, the J gene TRBJ1-1; 10 positions agree with TRBD1. Germline CDR1 and CDR2: MNHEY and SVGAGI. The CDR3 extends over 17 amino acids. V was clipped by 2 bases and J by 5 bases; unmatched bases: 11. The CDR3 region has the DNA TGTGCCAGCAGTTACGGGGATCTTGGACAGGGGGGTACTGAAGCTTTCTTT. This gives the protein CASSYGDLGQGGTEAFF.

The rearrangement uses TRBV23-1 and TRBJ2-7; unclear D gene. TRBV23-1 is annotated as an ORF whose role is uncertain. With 0 bases removed from V and 0 bases from J, the gap between germline ends came to 6 bases. The CDR3 runs 14 residues. Here the CDR3 reads CASSQSGNSYEQYF. The CDR3 bases are TGCGCCAGCAGTCAATCGGGCAACTCCTACGAGCAGTACTTC.

This sequence joins TRBV20-1 and TRBJ2-3, with D perhaps matching TRBD2 (6 bases). Between the trimmed V and J ends, which lost 0 bases and 3 bases, there was a span of 13 bases. This CDR3 is 15 amino acids long. Germline V gives CDR1 DFQATT, CDR2 SNEGSKA (reference sequence). As DNA, the CDR3 is TGCAGTGCTAGAGATTTAGCGGTGCCAACAGATACGCAGTATTTT. Translation: CSARDLAVPTDTQYF.

The table lists this clonotype with a few counts. The chain has TRBV7-2 and TRBJ2-3, with 10 bases fitting TRBD2. With V trimmed by 5 bases and J by 1 base, 3 bases remained unmatched. CDR3 length: 15 amino acids. Germline-derived CDR1 and CDR2 are SGHTA and FQGNSA. CDR3 in amino acids: CASSRSGGGTDTQYF. In nucleotides, the CDR3 is TGTGCCAGCAGCCGAAGCGGGGGGGGCACAGATACGCAGTATTTT. The entire variable domain, with the rest obtained from reference TRBV7-2 and TRBJ2-3, is as follows: GAGVSQSPSNKVTEKGKDVELRCDPISGHTALYWYRQSLGQGLEFLIYFQGNSAPDKSGLPSDRFSAERTGGSVSTLTIQRTQQEDSAVYLCASSRSGGGTDTQYFGPGTRLTVL.

This clonotype has only a few counts. V usage is TRBV15 and J usage is TRBJ2-3; 7 nucleotides align to TRBD1. Losses at the gene ends were 4 bases for V and 0 bases for J; bases not matched to a gene: 1. This CDR3 contains 14 residues. CDR1 is LNHNV and CDR2 is YYDKDF in the germline V gene (reference sequence). The CDR3 sequence is CATSKQGSTDTQYF. The DNA for the CDR3 is TGTGCCACCAGCAAACAGGGGAGCACAGATACGCAGTATTTT.

V usage is TRBV6-2 or TRBV6-3 and J usage is TRBJ2-7; 12 nucleotides match TRBD2. V dropped 2 bases and J dropped 2; count of bases not matched to a gene: 4. This CDR3 spans 16 amino acids. Germline V gene data show CDR1 as MNHEY and CDR2 as SVGEGT. For the CDR3, the DNA is TGTGCCAGCAGTTACCCTGGACTAGCGGGGCCCTACGAGCAGTACTTC. It codes for CASSYPGLAGPYEQYF.

A few counts support this clonotype. The V gene is TRBV12-3 or TRBV12-4, the J gene TRBJ2-3; 11 positions match TRBD2. CDR3 length equals 15 residues. Losses at the gene ends were 8 bases for V and 6 bases for J; bases not matched to a gene: 10. This chain's CDR3 is CASGMGLAARDTQYF. CDR3 in DNA: TGTGCCAGCGGAATGGGACTAGCGGCGCGGGATACGCAGTATTTT.

This clonotype has a handful of counts. The chain recombines TRBV7-9 with TRBJ2-1; D is unclear. Trimming left V 5 bases short and J 0 bases short, with 14 bases between. The CDR3 runs to 16 residues. CDR1 SEHNR and CDR2 FQNEAQ come from the germline V gene (reference sequence). CDR3 nucleotides: TGTGCCAGCAGCATTGCTTCCCTGAGCTCCTACAATGAGCAGTTCTTC. Its protein is CASSIASLSSYNEQFF.

There are many counts of this clonotype. The V call is TRBV29-1, the J call TRBJ2-7; D is undetermined. Per the germline V gene, CDR1 is SQVTM and CDR2 is ANQGSEA. This CDR3 region has 14 residues. Trimming shortened V by 7 bases and J by 1 base, and 17 bases separated the two germline ends. Here the CDR3 reads CSASESSRSYEQYF. Here the CDR3 DNA reads TGCAGCGCCTCCGAGAGTAGCAGATCCTACGAGCAGTACTTC.

The J gene is TRBJ2-1, the V gene TRBV20-1, with D perhaps matching TRBD1 or TRBD2 (5 bases each). The V and J ends lost 0 bases and 1 base respectively, with 22 bases between them. Per germline, CDR1 DFQATT and CDR2 SNEGSKA (reference sequence). The length of the CDR3 is 19 residues. CDR3 in DNA: TGCAGTGCTAGAGATACGCCCCGAGGGAGACAGCAGTCCTACAATGAGCAGTTCTTC. This codes for CSARDTPRGRQQSYNEQFF.

The chain has TRBV27 and TRBJ2-5; the match to TRBD2 covers 16 bases. From germline, CDR1 is MNHEY and CDR2 SMNVEV (reference sequence). The CDR3 has 20 residues. J gave up 5 bases and V 2 bases, and 14 bases lay outside the gene matches. This CDR3 reads CASSLKAGTSGRAYRETQYF. The CDR3 region has the DNA TGTGCCAGCAGTTTAAAGGCTGGGACTAGCGGGAGGGCGTATAGGGAGACCCAGTACTTC.

This clonotype was counted only a few times. The chain has TRBV9 and TRBJ1-1, with 8 nucleotides matching TRBD1. Germline V gene lookup returns CDR1 SGDLS and CDR2 YYNGEE. J lost 3 bases, V lost 3 bases, and 7 bases had no gene match. The CDR3 sequence is 15 residues long. CDR3 DNA: TGTGCCAGCAGCGAGATGGGACAGGTGGACACTGAAGCTTTCTTT. Its translation is CASSEMGQVDTEAFF.

This clonotype was counted a few times. The chain links TRBV5-6 to TRBJ2-1; 9 bases are a match to TRBD2. Germline V CDR1 and CDR2: SGHDT, YYEEEE. This CDR3 comprises 15 residues. The V gene end was trimmed by 0 bases and the J gene end by 8 bases; junction bases not matched to a gene: 6. The CDR3 loop reads CASSLGGGGADEQFF. CDR3 DNA sequence: TGTGCCAGCAGCTTGGGAGGCGGGGGGGCCGATGAGCAGTTCTTC.

This clonotype occurred a few times. This chain uses TRBV20-1 with TRBJ2-2, with TRBD2 matching 13 bases. The J segment lost 6 bases and the V segment lost 6 bases, leaving 4 bases of the junction unmatched. Germline CDR1 DFQATT, CDR2 SNEGSKA (reference sequence). The CDR3 has 14 amino acids. The DNA for the CDR3 is TGCAGTGCATGGACTAGCGGGAGCTCCGGGGAGCTGTTTTTT. Its translation is CSAWTSGSSGELFF.

The V and J genes are TRBV7-2 and TRBJ2-1, with D tentatively TRBD2 (6 bases). The germline V gene encodes CDR1 SGHTA and CDR2 FQGNSA. The CDR3 covers 15 residues. Between the trimmed V and J ends, which lost 4 bases and 1 base, there was a span of 11 bases. In DNA, the CDR3 is TGTGCCAGCAGCTCGGACGGGAGTTCCTACAATGAGCAGTTCTTC. Protein: CASSSDGSSYNEQFF.